This T cell receptor (beta chain) was captured in a study of PD-1 blockade in classical Hodgkin lymphoma. In the study overall: On a schedule of every 2 weeks, patients received nivolumab 3 mg/kg intravenously. Study-level findings and limits: Factors driving the repertoire differences, possibly disease activity or prior therapy, remain undefined. CD4+ TCR diversity, unlike CD8+, rose significantly by C4D1. Nivolumab initiation under 1 year post-ASCT meant exclusion.

Notes on this clone: Its target is not known.

The assay was immunoSEQ multiplex PCR, and TCRdb's table has in-frame clones only and misses some. The sample contains over 60,000 clones, about 90% of which appear only once. This sample's time point: cycle 4 day 1 (C4D1), after 5 to 7 weeks of nivolumab. After autologous stem cell transplantation all patients relapsed, and prior brentuximab vedotin exposure differed between cohorts. Germline lookup yields CDR1 SGHDN and CDR2 FVKESK. The V end lost 4 bases, the J end lost 0 bases, and 13 bases lay between the germline ends. CDR3 length: 16 residues. This TCR came from a human donor with classical Hodgkin lymphoma. The gene calls are TRBV14 and TRBJ2-1; unclear D gene. Sequenced material: peripheral blood mononuclear cells (PBMCs), taken before the fourth cycle of nivolumab. The CDR3 DNA follows: TGTGCCAGCAGCCCCCCAGGCTTTAGCTCCTACAATGAGCAGTTCTTC. Protein product: CASSPPGFSSYNEQFF.